The entry that follows covers one T cell receptor (beta chain) sequence. This record belongs to a study of OX40 agonist ivuxolimab in advanced cancers. Sequencing used immunoSEQ multiplex PCR; TCRdb keeps in-frame clones, though not all of them. The data show roughly 36,000 clones, roughly nine tenths seen once. Trimming removed 4 bases at V and 6 bases at J, with 7 bases between. Germline V lookup: CDR1 SEHNR, CDR2 FQNEAQ (reference sequence). The CDR3 runs 11 residues. Sequenced here: CD4+ or CD8+ T cells sorted from blood, sampled in a trial of the OX40 agonist ivuxolimab. The TCR comes from an adult with an advanced solid tumor such as melanoma, head and neck, liver or kidney cancer. The chain carries TRBV7-9 and TRBJ2-7, with no clear D. In DNA, the CDR3 is TGTGCCAGCAGCTCCAACAGCGAGCAGTACTTC. This codes for CASSSNSEQYF.